This TCR beta chain was sequenced during a study of blood T cell repertoires in COVID-19. Background on the study: Among Cohort 3 donors, those recovered had two negative PCRs, clearance, or symptom resolution. Both acute and convalescent COVID-19 samples were obtained from the United States, Italy and Spain.

Assignments of participants to cohorts depended upon their own reported clinical history. The V end was cut by 0 bases, the J end by 9 bases, with 3 bases between. This CDR3 is built from 10 residues. Germline V CDR1 and CDR2: SGHKS, YYEKEE (reference sequence). Original processing methods: Nucleated cell counts were estimated from reference gene primer amplification. Assay: immunoSEQ multiplex PCR; the TCRdb copy retains only in-frame clones and omits some. V, J and clone size are taken as reported in that table, and D and trimming were inferred from the DNA itself. The sample consists of some 160,000 clones, 79% of them appearing once.

The clonotype originates from a woman in her 70s in a cohort exposed to, infected with or recovered from COVID-19 (not recorded which). The specimen was PBMCs or T cells enriched from blood (not recorded which). V usage is TRBV5-5 and J usage is TRBJ1-1; D not certain. For the CDR3, the DNA is TGTGCCAGCAGCTTGGATAAAGCTTTCTTT. Protein sequence: CASSLDKAFF.